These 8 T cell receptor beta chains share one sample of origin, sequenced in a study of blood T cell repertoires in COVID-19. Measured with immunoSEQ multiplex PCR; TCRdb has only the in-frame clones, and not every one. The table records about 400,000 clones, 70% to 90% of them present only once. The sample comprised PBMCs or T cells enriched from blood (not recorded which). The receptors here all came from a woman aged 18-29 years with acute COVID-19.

CDR3 region: CASSRDRGDTDTQYF. DNA for the CDR3: TGTGCCAGCAGTCGGGACAGGGGGGACACAGATACGCAGTATTTT. The chain is built from TRBV2 and TRBJ2-3; 11 bases are shared with TRBD1. Germline-derived CDR1 and CDR2 are SNHLY and FYNNEI. This CDR3 spans 15 amino acids. Trimming cost V 5 bases and J 2 bases; bases outside gene matches: 3.

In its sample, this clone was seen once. The CDR3, as DNA: TGTGCCATCAGTGAGACGGACGGGGTTGTGTCCTACGAGCAGTACTTC. This codes for CAISETDGVVSYEQYF. The rearrangement joins TRBV10-3 to TRBJ2-7, with TRBD2 as a possible D gene (5 bases). The V gene lost 2 bases and the J gene lost 1 base, with 15 bases spanning the gap. CDR3 size: 16 residues. Germline V gene data show CDR1 as ENHRY and CDR2 as SYGVKD.

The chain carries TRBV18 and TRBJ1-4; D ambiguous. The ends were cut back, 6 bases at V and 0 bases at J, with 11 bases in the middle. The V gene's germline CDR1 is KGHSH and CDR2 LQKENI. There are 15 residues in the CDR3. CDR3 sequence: CASSPDISTNEKLFF. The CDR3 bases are TGTGCCAGCTCTCCCGACATCTCAACTAATGAAAAACTGTTTTTT.

The CDR3: CASSVGSTYNEQFF. CDR3 bases: TGTGCCAGCAGCGTCGGTAGTACCTACAATGAGCAGTTCTTC. This chain connects TRBV27 to TRBJ2-1; D gene ambiguous. The CDR3 length is 14 residues. CDR1 and CDR2 from the germline V gene are MNHEY and SMNVEV (reference sequence). Trimming pared 6 bases from V and 2 bases from J, leaving 11 bases between.

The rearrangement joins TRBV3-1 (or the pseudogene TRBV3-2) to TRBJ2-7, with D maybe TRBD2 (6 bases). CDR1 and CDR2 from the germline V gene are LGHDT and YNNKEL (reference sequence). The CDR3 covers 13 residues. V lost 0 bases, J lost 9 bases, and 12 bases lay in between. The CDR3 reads CASSQEGGPVQYF. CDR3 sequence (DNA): TGTGCCAGCAGCCAAGAAGGAGGGCCCGTGCAGTACTTC.

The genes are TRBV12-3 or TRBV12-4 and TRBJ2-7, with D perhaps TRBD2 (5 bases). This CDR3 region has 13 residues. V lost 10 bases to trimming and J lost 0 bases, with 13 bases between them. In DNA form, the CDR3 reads TGTGCCATCCCGACGGGGAGCTCCTACGAGCAGTACTTC. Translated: CAIPTGSSYEQYF.

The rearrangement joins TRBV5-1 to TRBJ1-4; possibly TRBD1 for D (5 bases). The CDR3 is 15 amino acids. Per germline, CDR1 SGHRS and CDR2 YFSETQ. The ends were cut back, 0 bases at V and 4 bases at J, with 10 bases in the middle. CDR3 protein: CASSLEGQFNEKLFF. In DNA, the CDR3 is TGCGCCAGCAGCTTGGAGGGGCAGTTTAATGAAAAACTGTTTTTT.

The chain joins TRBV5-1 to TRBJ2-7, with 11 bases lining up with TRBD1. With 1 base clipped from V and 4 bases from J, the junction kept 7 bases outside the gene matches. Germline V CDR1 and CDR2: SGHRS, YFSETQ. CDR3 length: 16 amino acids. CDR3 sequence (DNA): TGCGCCAGCAGCTTGATTGCCGGGACAGGGGGTTACGAGCAGTACTTC. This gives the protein CASSLIAGTGGYEQYF.